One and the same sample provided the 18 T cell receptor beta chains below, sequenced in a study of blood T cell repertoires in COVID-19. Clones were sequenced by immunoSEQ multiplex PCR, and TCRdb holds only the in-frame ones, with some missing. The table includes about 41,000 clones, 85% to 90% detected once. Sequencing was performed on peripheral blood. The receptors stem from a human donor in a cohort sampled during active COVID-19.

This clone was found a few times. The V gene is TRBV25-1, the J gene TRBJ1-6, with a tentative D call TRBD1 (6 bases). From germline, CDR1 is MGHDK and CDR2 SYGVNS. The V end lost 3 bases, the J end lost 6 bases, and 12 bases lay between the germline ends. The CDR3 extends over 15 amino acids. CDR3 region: CASSEGHWGNSPLHF. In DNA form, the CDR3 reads TGTGCCAGCAGTGAGGGACACTGGGGTAATTCACCCCTCCACTTT.

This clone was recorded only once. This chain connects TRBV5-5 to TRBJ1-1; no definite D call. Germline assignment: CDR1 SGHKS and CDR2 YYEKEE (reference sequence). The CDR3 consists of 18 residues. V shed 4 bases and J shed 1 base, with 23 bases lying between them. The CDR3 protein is CASSPRITASSTNTEAFF. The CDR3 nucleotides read TGTGCCAGCAGCCCGCGAATTACAGCATCGTCAACGAACACTGAAGCTTTCTTT.

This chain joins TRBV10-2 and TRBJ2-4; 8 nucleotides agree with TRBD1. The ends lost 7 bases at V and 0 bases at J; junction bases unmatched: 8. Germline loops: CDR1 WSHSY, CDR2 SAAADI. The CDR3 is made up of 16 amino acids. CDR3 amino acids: CASITSTGGAKNIQYF. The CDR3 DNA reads TGCGCCAGCATCACCAGCACAGGGGGAGCCAAAAACATTCAGTACTTC.

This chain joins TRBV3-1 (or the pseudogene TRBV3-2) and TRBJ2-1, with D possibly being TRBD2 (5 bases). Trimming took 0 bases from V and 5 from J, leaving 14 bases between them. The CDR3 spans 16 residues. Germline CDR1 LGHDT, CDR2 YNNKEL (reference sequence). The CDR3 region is CASSQEQNRRDNEQFF. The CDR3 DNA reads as TGTGCCAGCAGCCAAGAGCAAAATAGGCGGGACAATGAGCAGTTCTTC.

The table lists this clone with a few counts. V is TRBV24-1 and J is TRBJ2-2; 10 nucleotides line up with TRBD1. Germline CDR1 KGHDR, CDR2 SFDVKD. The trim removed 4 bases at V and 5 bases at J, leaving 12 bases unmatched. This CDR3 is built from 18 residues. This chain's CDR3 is CATSDLARDRGSTGELFF. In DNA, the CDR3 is TGTGCCACCAGTGACTTAGCCAGGGACAGGGGATCAACCGGGGAGCTGTTTTTT.

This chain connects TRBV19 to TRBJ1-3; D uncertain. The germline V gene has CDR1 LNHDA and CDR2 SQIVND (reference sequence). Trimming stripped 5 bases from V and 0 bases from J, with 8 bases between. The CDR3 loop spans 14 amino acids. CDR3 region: CASSGGSSGNTIYF. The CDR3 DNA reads TGTGCCAGTAGTGGCGGGTCCTCTGGAAACACCATATATTTT.

The CDR3 is CASSLDLSARAYNEQFF. The DNA of the CDR3 is TGTGCCAGCAGCTTAGATTTGAGTGCGAGGGCTTACAATGAGCAGTTCTTC. This sequence joins TRBV7-9 and TRBJ2-1; D may be TRBD2 (5 bases). CDR1 SEHNR and CDR2 FQNEAQ come from the germline V gene (reference sequence). There are 17 residues in the CDR3. V was shortened by 1 base and J by 4 bases, with 17 bases between the two germline ends. Full variable domain (missing parts from reference TRBV7-9 and TRBJ2-1): DTGVSQNPRHKITKRGQNVTFRCDPISEHNRLYWYRQTLGQGPEFLTYFQNEAQLEKSRLLSDRFSAERPKGSFSTLEIQRTEQGDSAMYLCASSLDLSARAYNEQFFGPGTRLTVL.

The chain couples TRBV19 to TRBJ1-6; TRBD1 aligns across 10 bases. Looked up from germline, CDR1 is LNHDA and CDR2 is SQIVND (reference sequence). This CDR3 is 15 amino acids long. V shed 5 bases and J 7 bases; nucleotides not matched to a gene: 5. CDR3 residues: CASSQGTGANSPLHF. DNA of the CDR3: TGTGCCAGTAGTCAAGGGACAGGGGCGAATTCACCCCTCCACTTT.

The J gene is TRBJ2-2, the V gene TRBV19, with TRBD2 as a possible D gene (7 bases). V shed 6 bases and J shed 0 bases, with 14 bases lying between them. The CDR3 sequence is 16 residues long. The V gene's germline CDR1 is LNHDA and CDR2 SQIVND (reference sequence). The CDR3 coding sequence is TGTGCCAGTAGGGGGGGGCTAATTTCGAACACCGGGGAGCTGTTTTTT. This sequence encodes CASRGGLISNTGELFF.

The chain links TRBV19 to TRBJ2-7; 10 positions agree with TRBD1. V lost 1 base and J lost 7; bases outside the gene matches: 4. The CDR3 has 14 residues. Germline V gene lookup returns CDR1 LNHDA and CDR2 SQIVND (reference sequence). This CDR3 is CASSIGRTGGEQYF. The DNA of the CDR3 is TGTGCCAGTAGTATAGGACGGACAGGGGGTGAGCAGTACTTC.

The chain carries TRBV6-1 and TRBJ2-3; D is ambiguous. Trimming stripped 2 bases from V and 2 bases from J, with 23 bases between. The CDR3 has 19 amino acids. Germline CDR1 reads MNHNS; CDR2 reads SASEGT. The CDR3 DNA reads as TGTGCCAGCAGTGAAAAGGTCATGGCAGGCCGCGCTAACACAGATACGCAGTATTTT. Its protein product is CASSEKVMAGRANTDTQYF.

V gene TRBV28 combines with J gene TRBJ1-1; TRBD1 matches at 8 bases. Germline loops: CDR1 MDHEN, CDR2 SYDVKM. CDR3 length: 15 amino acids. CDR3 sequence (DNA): TGTGCGATTGGTTCAAGGACAGGGAAGTTCACTGAAGCTTTCTTT. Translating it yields CAIGSRTGKFTEAFF.

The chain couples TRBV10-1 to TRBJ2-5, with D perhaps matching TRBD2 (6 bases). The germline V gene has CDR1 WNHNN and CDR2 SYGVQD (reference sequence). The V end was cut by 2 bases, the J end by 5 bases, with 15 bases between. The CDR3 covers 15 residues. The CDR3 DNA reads TGCGCCAGCAGTGAGGCCCAGGGAGGTCAGGAGACCCAGTACTTC. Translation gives CASSEAQGGQETQYF.

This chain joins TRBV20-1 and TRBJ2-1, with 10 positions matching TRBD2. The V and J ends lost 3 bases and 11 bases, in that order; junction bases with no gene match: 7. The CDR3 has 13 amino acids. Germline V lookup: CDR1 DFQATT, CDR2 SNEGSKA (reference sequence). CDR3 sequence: CSASEASGRQQFF. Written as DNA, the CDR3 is TGCAGTGCTAGTGAGGCTAGCGGGAGACAGCAGTTCTTC.

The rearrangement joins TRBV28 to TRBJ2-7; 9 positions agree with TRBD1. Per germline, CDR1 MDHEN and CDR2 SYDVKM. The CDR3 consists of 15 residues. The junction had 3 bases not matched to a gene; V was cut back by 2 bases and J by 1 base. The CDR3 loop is CASSLPGTGSYEQYF. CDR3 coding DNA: TGTGCCAGCAGTTTACCCGGGACAGGGTCCTACGAGCAGTACTTC.

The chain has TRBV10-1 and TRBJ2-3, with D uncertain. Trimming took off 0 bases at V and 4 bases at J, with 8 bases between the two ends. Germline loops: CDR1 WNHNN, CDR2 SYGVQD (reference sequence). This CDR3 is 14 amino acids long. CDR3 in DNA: TGCGCCAGCAGTGAGTCTAGCCGTGCAGATACGCAGTATTTT. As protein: CASSESSRADTQYF.

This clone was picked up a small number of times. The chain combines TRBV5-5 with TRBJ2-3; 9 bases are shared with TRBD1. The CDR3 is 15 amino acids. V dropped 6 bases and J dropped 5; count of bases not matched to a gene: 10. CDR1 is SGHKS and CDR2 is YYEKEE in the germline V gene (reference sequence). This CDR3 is CASITGTGLGDTQYF. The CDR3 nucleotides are TGTGCCAGCATAACAGGGACAGGGTTGGGAGATACGCAGTATTTT.

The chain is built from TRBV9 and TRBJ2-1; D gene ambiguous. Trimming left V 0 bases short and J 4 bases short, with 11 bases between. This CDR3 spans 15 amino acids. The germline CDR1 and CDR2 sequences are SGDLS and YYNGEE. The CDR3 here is CASSVESIVYNEQFF. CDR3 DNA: TGTGCCAGCAGCGTAGAATCGATAGTGTACAATGAGCAGTTCTTC.